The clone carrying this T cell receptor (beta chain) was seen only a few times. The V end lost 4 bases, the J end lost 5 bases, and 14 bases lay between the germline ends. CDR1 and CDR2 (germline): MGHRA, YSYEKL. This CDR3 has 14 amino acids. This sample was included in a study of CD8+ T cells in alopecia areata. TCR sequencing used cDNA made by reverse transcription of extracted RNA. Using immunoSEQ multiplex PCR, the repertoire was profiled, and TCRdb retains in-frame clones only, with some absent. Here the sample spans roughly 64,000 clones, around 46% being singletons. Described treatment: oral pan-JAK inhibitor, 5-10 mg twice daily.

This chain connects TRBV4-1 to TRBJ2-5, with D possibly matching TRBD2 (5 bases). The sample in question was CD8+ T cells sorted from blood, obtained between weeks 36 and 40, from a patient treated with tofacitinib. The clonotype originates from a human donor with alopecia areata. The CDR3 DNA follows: TGCGCCAGCAGCCTCCAAGGGCGGGCTGAGACCCAGTACTTC. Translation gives CASSLQGRAETQYF.